A single count supports the clone carrying this T cell receptor (beta chain). The antigen remains unidentified. CDR1 is SQVTM and CDR2 is ANQGSEA in the germline V gene. The CDR3 totals 14 residues. The V end lost 4 bases, the J end lost 3 bases, and 16 bases lay between the germline ends. The data are from a study of cytomegalovirus exposure and HLA in healthy donors. Study-wide background: The same platform was used for the 110 or so validation repertoires as for the 666 first-cohort repertoires, as reported in a later analysis. The study's findings and limits: The majority of TCR sequences were rare, yet some public TCRs appeared in many donors.

This table comes from immunoSEQ multiplex PCR, and its TCRdb copy is limited to in-frame clones, with some not included. The sample shows 200,000 to 250,000 clones, roughly 84% of them seen only once. The sequence was obtained from a woman in her twenties or thirties in good health and CMV-seropositive. Sequencing used PBMCs. This sequence joins TRBV29-1 and TRBJ2-7; a weak D match, TRBD1 (6 bases). This chain's CDR3 is CSVVLQDRNYEQYF. The CDR3 DNA is TGCAGCGTTGTCCTTCAAGACAGGAACTACGAGCAGTACTTC.